The sequence of this TCR beta chain was determined in a study of CD8+ T cells in alopecia areata. Sequencing templates came from extracted RNA that was reverse transcribed into cDNA. This table comes from immunoSEQ multiplex PCR, and its TCRdb copy is limited to in-frame clones, with some not included. The data contain about 120,000 clones, 53% of them singletons. Study results and caveats: Possibly as an HLA-related effect, TCR sharing across patients appeared less clear than in mice.

Germline CDR1 reads SGHTA; CDR2 reads FQGNSA. V dropped 5 bases and J dropped 9 bases, with 17 bases sitting between them. The CDR3 has 13 residues. Stated treatment: oral pan-JAK inhibitor, 5-10 mg twice daily. The investigators collected lesional scalp punch biopsies and peripheral blood from alopecia areata patients. On this clone: The antigen remains undetermined.

The source was CD4+ T cells sorted from blood, collected at week 4, from a patient treated with tofacitinib. The chain uses TRBV7-2 and TRBJ2-7; D perhaps matches TRBD2 (6 bases). The clonotype was recovered from a human donor with alopecia areata. The CDR3 protein is CASSLGTDGRQYF. The DNA for the CDR3 is TGTGCCAGCAGCCTCGGGACTGATGGACGGCAGTACTTC.